This T cell receptor beta chain was sequenced for a study of blood T cell repertoires in COVID-19. Whole-study context: PBMCs, B-cell-depleted T cells, or T cells were the source of the cDNA or gDNA that made up the material.

Clones were read by immunoSEQ multiplex PCR, and TCRdb kept only the in-frame ones, dropping some. The repertoire has about 140,000 clones, 84% of them found once; the top ten carry under 2%. Across 20 to 25 US areas, participants ranged in age from roughly 18 to 95 years. Participants' own reports of clinical history determined their cohort assignment. J lost 2 bases, V lost 6 bases, and 4 bases had no gene match. Germline CDR1 reads LNHDA; CDR2 reads SQIVND (reference sequence). CDR3 length: 16 residues. Sequenced sample: PBMCs or T cells enriched from blood (not recorded which). The chain carries TRBV19 and TRBJ2-1, with TRBD2 matching over 13 bases. The receptor comes from a woman aged 18-29 years who had been exposed to COVID-19. The CDR3 DNA reads TGTGCCAGTAGCAGGACTAGCGGGAGAACCTACAATGAGCAGTTCTTC. This translates into CASSRTSGRTYNEQFF.